These 29 T cell receptor beta chains came from one sample sequenced in a study of cytomegalovirus exposure and HLA in healthy donors. Primers for the PCR totalled 60 Vbeta and 13 Jbeta. Here immunoSEQ multiplex PCR was the method, and the copy in TCRdb shows in-frame clones only, minus some. The sample lists nearly 200,000 clones, around 86% occurring once. The material sequenced was PBMCs. All receptors derive from a man aged 25-40 years in good health and CMV-seronegative.

The chain couples TRBV7-9 to TRBJ2-2; unclear D gene. V was cut by 5 bases and J by 7 bases, with 8 bases left in between. The CDR3 contains 12 residues. Germline loops: CDR1 SEHNR, CDR2 FQNEAQ (reference sequence). The CDR3, as DNA: TGTGCCAGCAGCGCCCCCAGCGGGGAGCTGTTTTTT. Translated, it gives CASSAPSGELFF.

The genes are TRBV11-2 and TRBJ2-7, with 10 bases identical to TRBD1. This CDR3 region has 16 residues. V shed 5 bases, J shed 5 bases, and the junction held 12 bases outside the gene matches. Germline V gene sequence: CDR1 SGHAT, CDR2 FQNNGV. CDR3 protein: CASSNGQGVFTDEQYF. The CDR3 DNA follows: TGTGCCAGCAGCAACGGACAGGGGGTTTTCACGGACGAGCAGTACTTC.

The rearrangement links TRBV7-6 to TRBJ2-1; TRBD1 agrees at 10 bases. The CDR3 is made up of 15 amino acids. CDR1 is SGHVS, CDR2 FNYEAQ, per germline. Trimming at V came to 1 base and at J to 8 bases, leaving 5 bases not matched to a gene. CDR3 amino acids: CASSLEGQGTDEQFF. The CDR3 DNA reads as TGTGCCAGCAGCTTAGAGGGACAGGGGACAGATGAGCAGTTCTTC. The whole variable domain, remainder taken from reference TRBV7-6 and TRBJ2-1, is GAGVSQSPRYKVTKRGQDVALRCDPISGHVSLYWYRQALGQGPEFLTYFNYEAQQDKSGLPNDRFSAERPEGSISTLTIQRTEQRDSAMYRCASSLEGQGTDEQFFGPGTRLTVL.

The gene calls are TRBV6-4 and TRBJ2-1; TRBD2 agrees at 13 bases. The germline V gene encodes CDR1 MRHNA and CDR2 SNTAGT. Trimming took 6 bases from V and 6 from J; bases not matched to a gene: 5. The CDR3 runs 15 residues. The CDR3 DNA sequence: TGTGCCAGCAGCCCTACTAGCGGGGGGGCCAATGAGCAGTTCTTC. Protein product: CASSPTSGGANEQFF.

Only one count was recorded for this clone. One end of the junction fails to match germline, which may point to a read error. The J gene is TRBJ2-7, the V gene TRBV10-3; TRBD1 aligns across 8 bases. The germline gives CDR1 ENHRY, CDR2 SYGVKD. This CDR3 is built from 12 residues. The chain's CDR3 is CATSGQGYEQYF. CDR3 nucleotides: TGTGCCACCAGTGGACAGGGCTACGAGCAGTACTTC.

This clone was observed a handful of times. J is TRBJ1-5 and V is TRBV4-2, with D perhaps TRBD1 (5 bases). Germline values: CDR1 LGHNA, CDR2 YNFKEQ. Trimming left V 0 bases short and J 7 bases short, with 16 bases between. The CDR3 has 16 amino acids. As DNA, the CDR3 is TGTGCCAGCAGCCAAGACACTGGGCAGGGAGGGCAGCCCCAGCATTTT. Its translation is CASSQDTGQGGQPQHF.

The V gene is TRBV9, the J gene TRBJ2-3; maybe TRBD2 (5 bases). There are 18 residues in the CDR3. Germline V gives CDR1 SGDLS, CDR2 YYNGEE. Trimming took 2 bases from V and 3 from J, leaving 22 bases between them. DNA of the CDR3: TGTGCCAGCAGCGTTCCCCTTTCACTGACGGACTCAACAGATACGCAGTATTTT. It yields the protein CASSVPLSLTDSTDTQYF.

In its sample, this clone was seen once. The chain is built from TRBV7-2 and TRBJ2-1; D is possibly TRBD2 (5 bases). The CDR3 sequence is 19 residues long. Germline V lookup: CDR1 SGHTA, CDR2 FQGNSA. The V gene lost 5 bases and the J gene lost 0 bases, with 23 bases spanning the gap. The CDR3 here is CASSPQASSPTYSYNEQFF. The CDR3 coding sequence is TGTGCCAGCAGCCCCCAGGCTAGCTCCCCCACTTACTCCTACAATGAGCAGTTCTTC.

The rearrangement links TRBV27 to TRBJ2-7; TRBD2 matches at 7 bases. The CDR3 length is 14 residues. V lost 5 bases and J lost 3; bases outside the gene matches: 7. CDR1 and CDR2 from the germline V gene are MNHEY and SMNVEV (reference sequence). DNA for the CDR3: TGTGCCAGCAGTAGGGGACGGGAGGACTACGAGCAGTACTTC. Amino acid sequence: CASSRGREDYEQYF.

This rearrangement joins TRBV5-8 to TRBJ2-1, with 10 positions matching TRBD2. This CDR3 is built from 15 residues. CDR1 is SGHTS, CDR2 YDEGEE, per germline. V shed 5 bases, J shed 4 bases, and the junction held 6 bases outside the gene matches. The CDR3 DNA sequence: TGTGCCAGCAGAGCCGGGACTAGCGAGTACAATGAGCAGTTCTTC. Protein: CASRAGTSEYNEQFF.

The V and J genes are TRBV6-1 and TRBJ1-1, with D possibly TRBD1 on 6 matching bases. V was trimmed by 6 bases and J by 10 bases, leaving 18 bases between them. The germline gives CDR1 MNHNS, CDR2 SASEGT. This CDR3 is built from 13 residues. CDR3 in amino acids: CASSSGTPKRAFF. Written as DNA, the CDR3 is TGTGCCAGCAGCTCCGGGACACCAAAGAGAGCTTTCTTT.

This clone came up once. This rearrangement joins TRBV5-1 to TRBJ2-5, with D possibly being TRBD2 (5 bases). With 0 bases removed from V and 7 bases from J, the gap between germline ends came to 16 bases. The CDR3 covers 15 residues. Germline loops: CDR1 SGHRS, CDR2 YFSETQ. The CDR3 DNA reads as TGCGCCAGCAGCTTGGAGGCCAGGCCTGCGGGGACCCAGTACTTC. It codes for CASSLEARPAGTQYF.

The DNA of the CDR3 is TGCAGCGTTGGACAGAACACTGAAGCTTTCTTT. This codes for CSVGQNTEAFF. V gene TRBV29-1 combines with J gene TRBJ1-1; D is unresolved. CDR3 length: 11 residues. Germline V gene sequence: CDR1 SQVTM, CDR2 ANQGSEA. V lost 4 bases to trimming and J lost 1 base, with 4 bases between them. The entire variable domain, with the rest obtained from reference TRBV29-1 and TRBJ1-1, is as follows: SAVISQKPSRDICQRGTSLTIQCQVDSQVTMMFWYRQQPGQSLTLIATANQGSEATYESGFVIDKFPISRPNLTFSTLTVSNMSPEDSSIYLCSVGQNTEAFFGQGTRLTVV.

The V and J genes are TRBV15 and TRBJ1-5; 9 bases agree with TRBD1. V shed 0 bases, J shed 6 bases, and the junction held 9 bases outside the gene matches. The CDR3 runs to 17 residues. Germline V lookup: CDR1 LNHNV, CDR2 YYDKDF (reference sequence). CDR3 protein: CATSREGTGGLGQPQHF. CDR3 nucleotide sequence: TGTGCCACCAGCAGAGAGGGTACAGGGGGCTTAGGTCAGCCCCAGCATTTT.

As DNA, the CDR3 is TGCGCCAGCAGCTTGACTAGCGGGCGGAACACCGGGGAGCTGTTTTTT. It is translated as CASSLTSGRNTGELFF. The rearrangement joins TRBV5-1 to TRBJ2-2; 9 positions match TRBD2. This CDR3 region has 16 residues. The ends lost 1 base at V and 1 base at J; junction bases unmatched: 2. CDR1 and CDR2 (germline): SGHRS, YFSETQ.

The chain couples TRBV7-2 to TRBJ1-4; 8 bases match TRBD1. Germline V gene lookup returns CDR1 SGHTA and CDR2 FQGNSA. J lost 1 base, V lost 5 bases, and 9 bases had no gene match. The CDR3 is made up of 17 amino acids. The CDR3 spells CASSQADRGLTNEKLFF. The CDR3 region has the DNA TGTGCCAGCAGCCAGGCAGACAGGGGCTTAACTAATGAAAAACTGTTTTTT.

The chain is built from TRBV18 and TRBJ2-5; TRBD2 aligns across 7 bases. Germline lookup yields CDR1 KGHSH and CDR2 LQKENI. The trim removed 6 bases at V and 2 bases at J, leaving 15 bases unmatched. The CDR3 loop spans 17 amino acids. As DNA, the CDR3 is TGTGCCAGCTCTAGGACCCGACAAACCGGGGGGCAAGAGACCCAGTACTTC. Its protein is CASSRTRQTGGQETQYF.

The chain uses TRBV27 and TRBJ2-3, with TRBD2 as a possible D gene (7 bases). V was shortened by 8 bases and J by 0 bases, with 18 bases between the two germline ends. This CDR3 spans 16 amino acids. Germline V gene sequence: CDR1 MNHEY, CDR2 SMNVEV (reference sequence). The CDR3: CASGTRGATSTDTQYF. The CDR3 DNA reads TGTGCCAGCGGGACTCGGGGGGCGACTAGCACAGATACGCAGTATTTT.

This chain joins TRBV28 and TRBJ1-2; D is ambiguous. Germline CDR1 reads MDHEN; CDR2 reads SYDVKM. This CDR3 is built from 15 residues. V was cut by 2 bases and J by 8 bases, with 18 bases left in between. In DNA, the CDR3 is TGTGCCAGCAGTTTACTGGGCCAGGCAGCCTACGGCTACACCTTC. Protein sequence: CASSLLGQAAYGYTF.

This clone was found a few times. The chain has TRBV7-6 and TRBJ2-7; 8 bases line up with TRBD2. The V gene's germline CDR1 is SGHVS and CDR2 FNYEAQ. This CDR3 is built from 17 residues. V shed 6 bases and J 4 bases; nucleotides not matched to a gene: 17. The CDR3 sequence: CASSRGDQRGPSYEQYF. CDR3 nucleotides: TGTGCCAGCAGTAGGGGTGACCAGCGGGGGCCCTCGTACGAGCAGTACTTC.

This clone was observed a few times. The chain has TRBV5-1 and TRBJ1-1; 7 bases align to TRBD1. This CDR3 has 17 residues. V was pared by 4 bases and J by 1 base, with 13 bases of the junction left unmatched. Germline CDR1 reads SGHRS; CDR2 reads YFSETQ. CDR3 nucleotides: TGCGCCAGCAGCCAGTACCCCCCGGGACAGCAGAACACTGAAGCTTTCTTT. Encoded protein: CASSQYPPGQQNTEAFF.

The chain carries TRBV5-4 and TRBJ2-7; 9 bases line up with TRBD2. From germline, CDR1 is SGHNT and CDR2 YYREEE (reference sequence). The CDR3 has 14 residues. J gave up 6 bases and V 2 bases, and 6 bases lay outside the gene matches. CDR3 nucleotides: TGTGCCAGCAGCTTTGGCGGGAGGGCAGGCGAGCAGTACTTC. It translates to CASSFGGRAGEQYF. The complete variable domain, with remaining parts taken from reference TRBV5-4 and TRBJ2-7, reads ETGVTQSPTHLIKTRGQQVTLRCSSQSGHNTVSWYQQALGQGPQFIFQYYREEENGRGNFPPRFSGLQFPNYSSELNVNALELDDSALYLCASSFGGRAGEQYFGPGTRLTVT.

This chain connects TRBV7-8 to TRBJ1-2; the D is unclear. There are 12 residues in the CDR3. The V and J ends lost 4 bases and 6 bases respectively, with 9 bases between them. Germline CDR1 reads SGHVS; CDR2 reads FQNEAQ. Here the CDR3 reads CASSYSRDGYTF. The CDR3 coding sequence is TGTGCCAGCAGCTATAGTCGTGATGGCTACACCTTC.

The chain links TRBV5-5 to TRBJ2-7, with D tentatively TRBD1 (6 bases). CDR1 and CDR2 (germline): SGHKS, YYEKEE (reference sequence). The CDR3 contains 13 residues. Trimming took 1 base from V and 6 from J, leaving 11 bases between them. This chain's CDR3 is CASSLLGRGEQYF. Here the CDR3 DNA reads TGTGCCAGCAGCTTGTTGGGCAGGGGCGAGCAGTACTTC.

The rearrangement uses TRBV5-1 and TRBJ2-5; TRBD1 agrees at 7 bases. CDR1 and CDR2 from the germline V gene are SGHRS and YFSETQ. CDR3 size: 14 residues. V dropped 3 bases and J dropped 4; count of bases not matched to a gene: 6. The CDR3 bases are TGCGCCAGCAGCTCCGACAGGGTAGGAGAGACCCAGTACTTC. This translates into CASSSDRVGETQYF.

CDR3 residues: CASRDRGNSPLHF. The DNA of the CDR3 is TGCGCCAGTAGGGACAGGGGAAATTCACCCCTCCACTTT. The chain carries TRBV5-1 and TRBJ1-6, with TRBD1 identical over 10 bases. Germline CDR1 reads SGHRS; CDR2 reads YFSETQ. CDR3 size: 13 residues. Trimming took 8 bases from V and 7 from J; bases not matched to a gene: 3.

V gene TRBV29-1 combines with J gene TRBJ2-6, with 8 nucleotides matching TRBD1. Per germline, CDR1 SQVTM and CDR2 ANQGSEA. Trimming cost V 4 bases and J 4 bases; bases outside gene matches: 9. The CDR3 is 16 residues long. The CDR3 reads CSVAQGAVSGANVLTF. DNA of the CDR3: TGCAGCGTTGCCCAGGGGGCGGTTTCCGGGGCCAACGTCCTGACTTTC.

This clone was seen just once. CDR3 residues: CASSLAMGGTLEQYF. In DNA form, the CDR3 reads TGCGCCAGCAGCTTGGCAATGGGGGGAACCCTCGAGCAGTACTTC. The J gene is TRBJ2-7, the V gene TRBV5-1; D might be TRBD2 (6 bases). Trimming pared 0 bases from V and 6 bases from J, leaving 16 bases between. The germline gives CDR1 SGHRS, CDR2 YFSETQ. The CDR3 is 15 amino acids. The variable domain in full, with the rest retrieved from reference TRBV5-1 and TRBJ2-7, is KAGVTQTPRYLIKTRGQQVTLSCSPISGHRSVSWYQQTPGQGLQFLFEYFSETQRNKGNFPGRFSGRQFSNSRSEMNVSTLELGDSALYLCASSLAMGGTLEQYFGPGTRLTVT.

The chain joins TRBV25-1 to TRBJ2-3; 10 bases map to TRBD1. V lost 3 bases to trimming and J lost 2 bases; unmatched junction nucleotides: 8. The CDR3 contains 17 residues. Per the germline V gene, CDR1 is MGHDK and CDR2 is SYGVNS. The DNA of the CDR3 is TGTGCCAGCAGTGAGGATTGGGGACAGGGGCACACAGATACGCAGTATTTT. Encoded protein: CASSEDWGQGHTDTQYF.